This T cell receptor beta chain is drawn from a study of tumor-infiltrating lymphocytes in primary liver carcinoma. Extraction of RNA together with DNA used about 17-34 mg of unsorted bulk tissue. This clonotype was found once. Its antigen remains unknown. The researchers produced TCR beta cDNA from around 500 ng total RNA with a constant-region primer. Three rounds of nested multiplex PCR with slightly modified ARM-PCR produced TCR beta libraries. Use of TRBV1-TRBV30 forward primers with a C-beta reverse primer characterized the first two PCR rounds, which lasted roughly 9 cycles each. TCRdb reprocessed the multiplex PCR reads via MiXCR and lists one record per CDR3 protein. The sample has roughly 190,000 distinct CDR3 sequences; roughly 80% are singletons. Study-wide points: Tumor-adjacent and tumor-blood pairs shared a smaller degree of overlap than tumor region pairs.

The CDR3 is 19 amino acids. Trimming cost V 0 bases and J 0 bases, with 18 bases left between them. The TCR was taken from a middle-aged man with primary liver carcinoma and hepatitis B virus infection. Input material: tumor tissue from primary liver carcinoma. This chain links TRBV6-7 with TRBJ2-1; D possibly corresponds to TRBD2 (5 bases). TRBV6-7 is an ORF, and what it does is uncertain. For the CDR3, the DNA is TGTGCCAGCAGTTACTCGGCTAACGGGAATTTTAGCTCCTACAATGAGCAGTTCTTC. Its protein is CASSYSANGNFSSYNEQFF.